This entry lists 20 T cell receptor beta chains sequenced from one sample in a study of PD-1 blockade in classical Hodgkin lymphoma. Time point described: newly diagnosed, previously untreated cHL patient sample. Thawed PBMCs were the source of CD4+ T cells, purified by magnetic negative selection. Using immunoSEQ multiplex PCR, the repertoire was profiled, and TCRdb retains in-frame clones only, with some absent. The data show around 16,000 clones, with around 84% seen just once and around 0.8% held by the top ten. The sequenced material came from CD4+ T cells from blood. Every receptor here comes from a human donor with classical Hodgkin lymphoma.

The V and J genes are TRBV27 and TRBJ1-5; possible D gene TRBD1, 6 bases. The CDR3 totals 15 residues. Trimming removed 6 bases from V and 1 base from J, with 13 bases in between. Germline values: CDR1 MNHEY, CDR2 SMNVEV (reference sequence). CDR3 nucleotide sequence: TGTGCCAGCAGCCCCAGGGGTGCGAGCAATCAGCCCCAGCATTTT. Translation: CASSPRGASNQPQHF.

The chain joins TRBV11-3 to TRBJ1-1; D unresolved. CDR3 length equals 13 residues. Germline CDR1 reads SGHNT; CDR2 reads YENEEA. Trimming took off 2 bases at V and 1 base at J, with 5 bases between the two ends. This CDR3 is CASSLTQNTEAFF. CDR3 coding DNA: TGTGCCAGCAGCTTAACCCAGAACACTGAAGCTTTCTTT.

The chain uses TRBV6-1 and TRBJ2-3; the match to TRBD1 covers 9 bases. Looked up from germline, CDR1 is MNHNS and CDR2 is SASEGT. This CDR3 contains 16 residues. The J segment lost 2 bases and the V segment lost 4 bases, leaving 7 bases of the junction unmatched. The CDR3 DNA reads as TGTGCCAGCAGTGCTCAGGGGACAGGGCTCACAGATACGCAGTATTTT. Translated: CASSAQGTGLTDTQYF.

This clone was picked up one time. The rearrangement joins TRBV9 to TRBJ2-7, with TRBD2 matching over 15 bases. Germline V CDR1 and CDR2: SGDLS, YYNGEE. CDR3 length: 15 residues. The V segment lost 4 bases and the J segment 6 bases; nucleotides outside the gene matches: 5. CDR3 sequence (DNA): TGTGCCAGCAGCCCCCGGACTAGCGGGAGGGTCGAGCAGTACTTC. It yields the protein CASSPRTSGRVEQYF.

This sequence joins TRBV4-3 and TRBJ2-1, with TRBD2 identical over 14 bases. Germline V gene sequence: CDR1 LGHNA, CDR2 YSLEER. Trimming removed 0 bases from V and 4 bases from J; junction bases left unmatched: 8. This CDR3 comprises 19 residues. The CDR3 sequence is CASSQDGLAGGILYNEQFF. CDR3 nucleotides: TGCGCCAGCAGCCAAGACGGACTAGCGGGAGGAATCTTATACAATGAGCAGTTCTTC.

The J gene is TRBJ2-5, the V gene TRBV11-3; possible D gene TRBD1, 6 bases. Trimming took 1 base from V and 1 from J, leaving 13 bases between them. Germline-derived CDR1 and CDR2 are SGHNT and YENEEA. This CDR3 is 16 amino acids long. The CDR3 DNA reads as TGTGCCAGCAGCTTAGGACGGACAGCGCGCCAAGAGACCCAGTACTTC. It codes for CASSLGRTARQETQYF.

V is TRBV5-1 and J is TRBJ1-2, with 11 positions matching TRBD1. The CDR3 runs 13 residues. After removal of 4 bases from V and 8 bases from J, the junction contained 4 bases not matched to a gene. The V gene's germline CDR1 is SGHRS and CDR2 YFSETQ. This CDR3 is CASSAGQGGGYTF. The CDR3 coding sequence is TGCGCCAGCAGCGCGGGACAGGGGGGCGGCTACACCTTC.

The V call is TRBV25-1, the J call TRBJ2-2; TRBD1 is a possible D gene (6 bases). Trimming removed 2 bases from V and 2 bases from J, with 9 bases in between. The CDR3 length is 15 residues. Germline CDR1 reads MGHDK; CDR2 reads SYGVNS. The CDR3 DNA follows: TGTGCCAGCAGTGAAAACAGGGTTAACACCGGGGAGCTGTTTTTT. This sequence encodes CASSENRVNTGELFF.

The chain is built from TRBV6-5 and TRBJ1-3; 7 positions agree with TRBD1. Germline-derived CDR1 and CDR2 are MNHEY and SVGAGI. The J segment lost 2 bases and the V segment lost 7 bases, leaving 5 bases of the junction unmatched. The CDR3 totals 14 residues. The CDR3 region has the DNA TGTGCCAGCACCACCACAGGGGCTGGAAACACCATATATTTT. It specifies CASTTTGAGNTIYF.

The V call is TRBV2, the J call TRBJ1-2; no reliable D call. The germline gives CDR1 SNHLY, CDR2 FYNNEI. There are 14 residues in the CDR3. Trimming cost V 4 bases and J 4 bases, with 13 bases left between them. The CDR3, as DNA: TGTGCCAGCAGTGCAAACATCGGGCCCTATGGCTACACCTTC. It specifies CASSANIGPYGYTF.

V usage is TRBV27 and J usage is TRBJ2-4, with TRBD2 as a possible D gene (5 bases). Germline CDR1 MNHEY, CDR2 SMNVEV (reference sequence). This CDR3 is built from 16 residues. Between the trimmed V and J ends, which lost 5 bases and 6 bases, there was a span of 20 bases. The DNA of the CDR3 is TGTGCCAGCAGTCCTGATTGGGGATACGAGGGAAACATTCAGTACTTC. Protein: CASSPDWGYEGNIQYF.

The chain is built from TRBV2 and TRBJ2-2; TRBD2 matches at 14 bases. Germline CDR1 is SNHLY and CDR2 is FYNNEI. Trimming took 4 bases from V and 5 from J; bases not matched to a gene: 9. This CDR3 comprises 18 residues. The CDR3 nucleotides read TGTGCCAGCAGTGGACGACTAGCGGGAGGGCCTCTGACCGGGGAGCTGTTTTTT. Translated: CASSGRLAGGPLTGELFF.

CDR3 DNA: TGTGCCAGCTTAAATCCCACGGGACTAAGGTACAATGAGCAGTTCTTC. Its protein product is CASLNPTGLRYNEQFF. The V call is TRBV6-6, the J call TRBJ2-1; TRBD2 matches at 7 bases. The CDR3 length is 16 residues. The junction had 14 bases not matched to a gene; V was cut back by 8 bases and J by 4 bases. The germline gives CDR1 MNHNY, CDR2 SVGAGI (reference sequence).

This chain connects TRBV5-6 to TRBJ2-7; no firm D call. CDR3 length equals 14 residues. The V end lost 5 bases, the J end lost 0 bases, and 12 bases lay between the germline ends. CDR1 SGHDT and CDR2 YYEEEE come from the germline V gene. This CDR3 is CASRRRGGSYEQYF. The CDR3 bases are TGTGCCAGCAGGCGGAGAGGCGGCTCCTACGAGCAGTACTTC.

The chain couples TRBV30 to TRBJ1-2, with D tentatively TRBD1 (5 bases). V lost 3 bases, J lost 3 bases, and 14 bases lay in between. The CDR3 is made up of 14 amino acids. Looked up from germline, CDR1 is GTSNPN and CDR2 is SVGIG (reference sequence). The CDR3 is CAWRIRGNYYGYTF. CDR3 DNA sequence: TGTGCCTGGAGGATCCGGGGGAATTACTATGGCTACACCTTC.

The chain uses TRBV7-8 and TRBJ1-4; D unclear. V lost 4 bases, J lost 0 bases, and 12 bases lay in between. There are 16 residues in the CDR3. Germline V gene lookup returns CDR1 SGHVS and CDR2 FQNEAQ. The CDR3 spells CASSSRGFATNEKLFF. The DNA for the CDR3 is TGTGCCAGCAGCTCTAGAGGATTTGCAACTAATGAAAAACTGTTTTTT.

The CDR3 DNA sequence: TGTGCCAGCAGGAGCCTTCGGGGATACGAGCAGTACTTC. Protein sequence: CASRSLRGYEQYF. The chain has TRBV7-2 and TRBJ2-7; D is perhaps TRBD2 (5 bases). Trimming cost V 6 bases and J 4 bases, with 13 bases left between them. Germline CDR1 and CDR2: SGHTA and FQGNSA. This CDR3 is built from 13 residues.

The genes are TRBV2 and TRBJ1-5; 7 nucleotides line up with TRBD1. This CDR3 comprises 15 residues. Per the germline V gene, CDR1 is SNHLY and CDR2 is FYNNEI. The trim removed 2 bases at V and 6 bases at J, leaving 7 bases unmatched. CDR3 bases: TGTGCCAGCAGTGAACTAGGGGGCGCGGGTCAGCCCCAGCATTTT. Its protein is CASSELGGAGQPQHF.

The rearrangement uses TRBV18 and TRBJ2-3; D may be TRBD1 (5 bases). In germline, CDR1 is KGHSH, CDR2 LQKENI. V lost 0 bases to trimming and J lost 1 base, with 8 bases between them. CDR3 size: 15 residues. The CDR3 sequence: CASSPPGVGTDTQYF. The CDR3 DNA reads as TGTGCCAGCTCACCACCAGGGGTGGGCACAGATACGCAGTATTTT.

The gene calls are TRBV20-1 and TRBJ2-3; D call uncertain. Trimming shortened V by 3 bases and J by 11 bases, and 9 bases separated the two germline ends. CDR1 and CDR2 from the germline V gene are DFQATT and SNEGSKA (reference sequence). The CDR3 is 10 amino acids. CDR3: CSASNLMQYF. CDR3 nucleotide sequence: TGCAGTGCTAGTAATCTTATGCAGTATTTT.